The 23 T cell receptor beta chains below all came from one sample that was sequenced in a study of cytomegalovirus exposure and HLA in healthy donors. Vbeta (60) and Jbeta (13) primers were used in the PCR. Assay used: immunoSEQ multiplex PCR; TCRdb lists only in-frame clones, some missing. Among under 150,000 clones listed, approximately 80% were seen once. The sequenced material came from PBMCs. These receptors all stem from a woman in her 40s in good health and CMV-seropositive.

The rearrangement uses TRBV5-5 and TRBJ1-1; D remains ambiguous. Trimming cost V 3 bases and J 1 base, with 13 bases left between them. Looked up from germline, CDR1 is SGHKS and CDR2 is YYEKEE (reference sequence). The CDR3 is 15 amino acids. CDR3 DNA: TGTGCCAGCAGCTCCCTGAGGGAAACGAACACTGAAGCTTTCTTT. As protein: CASSSLRETNTEAFF.

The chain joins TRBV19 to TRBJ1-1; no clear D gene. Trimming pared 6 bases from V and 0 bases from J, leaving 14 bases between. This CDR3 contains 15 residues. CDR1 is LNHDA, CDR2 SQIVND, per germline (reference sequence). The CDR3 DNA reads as TGTGCCAGTAGCGTCGAGGGCGGCATGAACACTGAAGCTTTCTTT. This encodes CASSVEGGMNTEAFF.

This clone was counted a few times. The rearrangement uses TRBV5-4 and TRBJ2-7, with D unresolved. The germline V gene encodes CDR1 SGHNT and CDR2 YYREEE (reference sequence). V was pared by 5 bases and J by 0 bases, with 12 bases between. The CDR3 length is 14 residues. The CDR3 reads CASRKADSSYEQYF. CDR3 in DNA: TGTGCCAGCAGAAAGGCAGACTCCTCCTACGAGCAGTACTTC.

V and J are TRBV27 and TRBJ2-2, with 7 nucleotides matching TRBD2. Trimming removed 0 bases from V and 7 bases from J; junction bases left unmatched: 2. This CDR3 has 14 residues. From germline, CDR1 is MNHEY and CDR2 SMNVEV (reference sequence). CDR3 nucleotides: TGTGCCAGCAGTTTATCGGCGGGGGTCGGGGAGCTGTTTTTT. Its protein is CASSLSAGVGELFF.

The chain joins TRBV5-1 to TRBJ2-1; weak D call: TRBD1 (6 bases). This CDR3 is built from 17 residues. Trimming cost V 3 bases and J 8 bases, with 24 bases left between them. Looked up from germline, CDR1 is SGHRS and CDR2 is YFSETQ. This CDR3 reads CASSSTQRERQVDEQFF. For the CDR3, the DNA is TGCGCCAGCAGCTCGACCCAAAGGGAGAGACAGGTCGATGAGCAGTTCTTC.

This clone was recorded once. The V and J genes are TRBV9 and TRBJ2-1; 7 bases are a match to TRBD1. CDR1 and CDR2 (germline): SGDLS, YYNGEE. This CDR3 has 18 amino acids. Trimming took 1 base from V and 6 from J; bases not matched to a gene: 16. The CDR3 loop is CASSVSHPVTGIINEQFF. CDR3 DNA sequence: TGTGCCAGCAGCGTATCACACCCGGTGACAGGGATAATCAATGAGCAGTTCTTC.

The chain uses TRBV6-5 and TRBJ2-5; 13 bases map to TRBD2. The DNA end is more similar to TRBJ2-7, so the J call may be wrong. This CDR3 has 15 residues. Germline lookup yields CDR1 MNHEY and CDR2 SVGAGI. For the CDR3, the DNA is TGTGCCAGCCGGACTAGCGGGGGTGGGATCTACGAGCAGTACTTC. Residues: CASRTSGGGIYEQYF.

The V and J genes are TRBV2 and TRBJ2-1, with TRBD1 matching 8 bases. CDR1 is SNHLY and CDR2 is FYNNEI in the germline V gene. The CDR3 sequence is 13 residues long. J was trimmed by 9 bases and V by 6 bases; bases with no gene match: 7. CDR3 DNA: TGTGCCAGCAGACAGGGGGTTGTGGGTGAGCAGTTCTTC. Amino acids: CASRQGVVGEQFF.

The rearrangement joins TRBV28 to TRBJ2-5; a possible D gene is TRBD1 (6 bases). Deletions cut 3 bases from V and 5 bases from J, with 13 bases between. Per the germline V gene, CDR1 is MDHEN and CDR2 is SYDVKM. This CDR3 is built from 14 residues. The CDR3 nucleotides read TGTGCCAGCAGTTTTGTAGGGGGACGCGAGACCCAGTACTTC. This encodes CASSFVGGRETQYF.

CDR3 in DNA: TGTGCCAGCAGTTACTCGGCGGGGGAAGGGGGGGAGCTGTTTTTT. This gives the protein CASSYSAGEGGELFF. The genes are TRBV6-5 and TRBJ2-2; TRBD2 aligns across 7 bases. This CDR3 contains 15 residues. Trimming removed 0 bases from V and 8 bases from J; junction bases left unmatched: 6. CDR1 is MNHEY, CDR2 SVGAGI, per germline.

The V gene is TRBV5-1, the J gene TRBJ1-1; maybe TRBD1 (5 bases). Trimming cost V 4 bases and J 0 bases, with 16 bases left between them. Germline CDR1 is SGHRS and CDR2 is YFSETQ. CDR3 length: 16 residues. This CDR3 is CASSPPGITLNTEAFF. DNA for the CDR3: TGCGCCAGCAGCCCCCCAGGGATAACTCTGAACACTGAAGCTTTCTTT.

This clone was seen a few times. The CDR3 region is CASSLTDTQYF. Written as DNA, the CDR3 is TGTGCCAGCAGCCTAACAGATACGCAGTATTTT. The chain couples TRBV7-2 to TRBJ2-3; D gene uncertain. Germline V gene sequence: CDR1 SGHTA, CDR2 FQGNSA. This CDR3 has 11 residues. The V end was cut by 5 bases, the J end by 3 bases, with 3 bases between.

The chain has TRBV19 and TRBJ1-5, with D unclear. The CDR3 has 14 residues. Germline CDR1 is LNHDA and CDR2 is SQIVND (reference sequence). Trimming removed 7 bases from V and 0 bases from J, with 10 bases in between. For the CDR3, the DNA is TGTGCCAGTAACGTGGGCGTTAGCAATCAGCCCCAGCATTTT. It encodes CASNVGVSNQPQHF. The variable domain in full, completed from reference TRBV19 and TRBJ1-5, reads DGGITQSPKYLFRKEGQNVTLSCEQNLNHDAMYWYRQDPGQGLRLIYYSQIVNDFQKGDIAEGYSVSREKKESFPLTVTSAQKNPTAFYLCASNVGVSNQPQHFGDGTRLSIL.

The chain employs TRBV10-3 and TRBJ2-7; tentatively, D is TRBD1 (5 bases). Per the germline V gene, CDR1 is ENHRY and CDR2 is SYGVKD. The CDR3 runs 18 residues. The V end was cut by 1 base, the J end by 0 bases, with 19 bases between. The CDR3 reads CAISEFQDNIPSSYEQYF. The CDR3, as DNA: TGTGCCATCAGTGAGTTCCAGGACAATATACCAAGCTCCTACGAGCAGTACTTC.

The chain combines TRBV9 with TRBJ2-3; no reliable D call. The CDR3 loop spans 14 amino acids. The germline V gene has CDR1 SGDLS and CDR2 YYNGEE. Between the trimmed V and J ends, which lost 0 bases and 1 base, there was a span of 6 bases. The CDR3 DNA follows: TGTGCCAGCAGCGTAGAAGTAGGCACAGATACGCAGTATTTT. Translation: CASSVEVGTDTQYF.

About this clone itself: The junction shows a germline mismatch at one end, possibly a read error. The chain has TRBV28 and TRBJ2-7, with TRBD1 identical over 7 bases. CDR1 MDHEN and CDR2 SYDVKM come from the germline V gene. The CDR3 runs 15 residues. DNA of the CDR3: TGTGCCAGCAGTTTAGTTACAGGGACAGCCTACGCGCAGTACTTC. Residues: CASSLVTGTAYAQYF.

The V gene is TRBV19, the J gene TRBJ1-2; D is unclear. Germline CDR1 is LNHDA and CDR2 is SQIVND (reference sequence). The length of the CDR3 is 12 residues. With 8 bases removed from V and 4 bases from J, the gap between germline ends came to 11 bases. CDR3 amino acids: CASGLPPYGYTF. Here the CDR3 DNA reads TGTGCCAGTGGCCTTCCGCCCTATGGCTACACCTTC.

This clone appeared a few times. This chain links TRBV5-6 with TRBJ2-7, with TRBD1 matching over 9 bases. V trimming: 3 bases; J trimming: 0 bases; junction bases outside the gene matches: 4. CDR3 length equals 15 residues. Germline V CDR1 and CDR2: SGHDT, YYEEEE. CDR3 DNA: TGTGCCAGCAGCTGGGGACAGGGTAGCTCCTACGAGCAGTACTTC. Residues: CASSWGQGSSYEQYF. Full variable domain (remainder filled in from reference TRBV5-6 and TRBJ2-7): DAGVTQSPTHLIKTRGQQVTLRCSPKSGHDTVSWYQQALGQGPQFIFQYYEEEERQRGNFPDRFSGHQFPNYSSELNVNALLLGDSALYLCASSWGQGSSYEQYFGPGTRLTVT.

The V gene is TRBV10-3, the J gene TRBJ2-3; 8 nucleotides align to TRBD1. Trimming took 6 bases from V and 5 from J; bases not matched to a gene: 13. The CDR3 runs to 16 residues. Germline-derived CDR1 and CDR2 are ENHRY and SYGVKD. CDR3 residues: CAIRPPGQALEDTQYF. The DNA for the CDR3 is TGTGCCATCAGACCACCGGGACAGGCTTTGGAAGATACGCAGTATTTT.

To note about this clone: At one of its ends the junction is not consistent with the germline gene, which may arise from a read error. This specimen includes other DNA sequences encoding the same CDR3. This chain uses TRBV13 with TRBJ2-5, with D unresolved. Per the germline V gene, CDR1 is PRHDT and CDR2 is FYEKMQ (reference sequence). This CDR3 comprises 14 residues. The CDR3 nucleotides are TGTGCCAGCAGCTTAACACAGAGACAAGAGACCCAATACTTC. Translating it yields CASSLTQRQETQYF.

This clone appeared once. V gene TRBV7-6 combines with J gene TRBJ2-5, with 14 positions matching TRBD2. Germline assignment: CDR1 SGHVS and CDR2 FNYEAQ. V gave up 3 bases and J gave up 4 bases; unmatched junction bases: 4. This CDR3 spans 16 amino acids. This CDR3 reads CASSLGLAGEGETQYF. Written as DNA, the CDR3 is TGTGCCAGCAGCTTGGGACTAGCGGGAGAAGGAGAGACCCAGTACTTC. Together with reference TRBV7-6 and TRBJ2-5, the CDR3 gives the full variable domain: GAGVSQSPRYKVTKRGQDVALRCDPISGHVSLYWYRQALGQGPEFLTYFNYEAQQDKSGLPNDRFSAERPEGSISTLTIQRTEQRDSAMYRCASSLGLAGEGETQYFGPGTRLLVL.

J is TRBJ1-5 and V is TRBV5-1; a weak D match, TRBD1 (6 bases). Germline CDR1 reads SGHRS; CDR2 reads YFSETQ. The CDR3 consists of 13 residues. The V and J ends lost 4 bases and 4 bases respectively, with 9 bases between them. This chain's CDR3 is CASSPRGNQPQHF. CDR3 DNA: TGCGCCAGCAGCCCCAGGGGTAATCAGCCCCAGCATTTT.

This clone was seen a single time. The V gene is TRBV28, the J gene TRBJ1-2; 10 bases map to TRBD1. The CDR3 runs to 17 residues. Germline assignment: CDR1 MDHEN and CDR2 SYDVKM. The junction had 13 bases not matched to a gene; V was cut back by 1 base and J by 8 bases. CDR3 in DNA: TGTGCCAGCAGTTTATTCGGGACAGGGGCTCCCGGGGGAGGCTACACCTTC. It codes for CASSLFGTGAPGGGYTF.